This T cell receptor beta chain emerged from a study of shared clonotypes between healthy human individuals (dated by TCRdb to about 2020). At the level of the whole study: A couple of women and three men aged 18 to 49 years were included in the cohort. For each donor, three plates each were used for CD4 naive and CD4 memory, two plates were used for CD8 naive, and one plate was used for CD8 memory. Blood TCR repertoires of about five healthy adults were deeply sequenced to estimate repertoire size and the extent of clonotype sharing between individuals. To increase sequencing depth and limit assay-specific biases, TCR repertoire library preparation and sequencing were carried out by different laboratories using diverse techniques. Per donor, leukapheresis produced somewhere between about 0.85 and 10 billion PBMCs. What the research found in general, with its limitations: Pairwise subsampling led to the expectation that sequencing depth would affect the degree of clonotype sharing among donors. Sampling was limited to blood, and TCR repertoires in tissue likely differ from TCR repertoires in blood. About 4.5% of naive CD4, 3.5% of naive CD8, approximately 2.2% of memory CD4, and 0.4% of memory CD8 clonotypes were shared across a few donors. Compared with non-shared clonotypes, the clonotypes found in all four sorted-subset donors had higher generation probabilities. Larger estimated clonotype richness was generally found for naive subsets than for memory subsets. Because the study included only a small number of donors, the genetic and exposure-history diversity represented was limited. Even with the large sequencing depth, rarefaction of the sorted-subset datasets indicated that sequencing was incomplete.

CD8 naive samples were obtained by positive selection for CCR7 among CD45RO-negative cells, yielding a CD45RA+CCR7+ population from which TemRA cells were excluded. Healthy HIV-negative adults with no recently reported acute infections or vaccinations were included as donors. Every donor was a Caucasian adult residing in Nashville, Tennessee, USA. Blood was collected by leukapheresis, and PBMCs were isolated by Ficoll-Histopaque density gradient centrifugation and then cryopreserved in liquid nitrogen vapor phase. Analytical flow cytometry was used to check the purity and quantity of every magnetically sorted T cell population. Genomic DNA was isolated from every sorted fraction and measured by UV absorbance on a Nanodrop 2000c. V is pared back by 6 bases and J by 4 bases, with 20 bases lying between the germline termini. Via the germline V gene, CDR1 is MGHDK and CDR2 SYGVNS. Including cysteine and phenylalanine, the CDR3 has 16 amino acids. Just the 48-base CDR3 DNA is kept, in frame starting at base 1.

A remark on this clone: Which antigen it targets is not known. No base quality information exists; no much larger clone differs at one position.

Using the deep immunoSEQ assay, TCR CDR3 regions were amplified from genomic DNA by multiplex PCR. Extracted genomic DNA from each cell subset was distributed evenly across all wells of several immunoSEQ 96-well plates, and each plate was treated as a replicate. For sorted subsets, roughly 200 ng genomic DNA, equal to tens of thousands of T cell genomes, was loaded into each replicate PCR. The purified libraries were quantified using a Qubit 3.0 fluorometer, sized with a Bioanalyzer 2100, and then quantified again using the KAPA Library Quantification kit. Every immunoSEQ 96-well plate was sequenced on a dedicated single-read 150-cycle Illumina NextSeq 550 flow cell. From the authors' description of their analysis: Because the immunoSEQ output included only junctional sequences and no quality scores, the filtering could not be the same as the filtering used for full-length reads. To assign V/J genes and CDR3, sequences were annotated against IMGT germline references using PyIR, a Python wrapper for IgBLAST v1.9. Reads with weak V/J assignments (E-value above 1e-6), missing CDR3, stop codons, out-of-frame junctions, or ambiguous translated residues were removed. V3J clonotypes were defined by identical inferred V gene, J gene, and CDR3 amino acid sequence. Percentage overlap between repertoires was calculated by dividing the number of shared unique clonotypes by the size of the smaller repertoire. Repertoire richness was assessed with RTK rarefaction, the Chao1 estimator, and Recon v2.1 estimates of unobserved clonotypes. Generation probabilities were computed with OLGA for all TCRbeta clonotypes obtained by the gDNA method from a handful of donors. Not all clones reach the TCRdb copy of this immuneACCESS table, which keeps in-frame sequences only. Checked studies attribute under half of the gap to unresolved V genes and leave the rest unexplained. V, J and clone size derive from that table, while D and trimming were established from the DNA sequence. The sample table lists about 820,000 clones, over 90% of them with a count of one. The ten largest account for nearly 25% of the sample.

Specimen: naive CD8+ T cells sorted from blood. The cell subset or site label for this specimen denotes: CD45RA+CCR7+. This receptor was obtained from a man aged 30 to 39 in good health. Recombination linked TRBV25-1 to TRBJ2-3, and possibly TRBD1, on 6 matching bases. The CDR3 corresponds to CASRPNREPQADTQYF. The base sequence is TGTGCCAGCAGGCCAAACAGGGAGCCTCAAGCAGATACGCAGTATTTT. With the rest looked up from the reference TRBV25-1 and TRBJ2-3 genes rather than sequenced, the full variable domain is EADIYQTPRYLVIGTGKKITLECSQTMGHDKMYWYQQDPGMELHLIHYSYGVNSTEKGDLSSESTVSRIRTEHFPLTLESARPSHTSQYLCASRPNREPQADTQYFGPGTRLTVL.